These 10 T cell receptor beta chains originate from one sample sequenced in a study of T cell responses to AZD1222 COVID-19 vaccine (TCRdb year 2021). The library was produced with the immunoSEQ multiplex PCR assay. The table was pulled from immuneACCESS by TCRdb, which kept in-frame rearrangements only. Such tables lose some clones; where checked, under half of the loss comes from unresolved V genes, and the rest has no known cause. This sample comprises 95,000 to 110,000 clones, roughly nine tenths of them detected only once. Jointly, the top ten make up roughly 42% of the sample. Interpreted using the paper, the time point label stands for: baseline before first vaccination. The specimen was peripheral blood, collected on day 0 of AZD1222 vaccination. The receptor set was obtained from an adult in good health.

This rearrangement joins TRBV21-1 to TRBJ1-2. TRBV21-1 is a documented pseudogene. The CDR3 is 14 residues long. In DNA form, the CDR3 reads TGTGCCAGCAGCCCTCGCGCAGTTCCCTATGGCTACACCTTC. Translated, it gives CASSPRAVPYGYTF.

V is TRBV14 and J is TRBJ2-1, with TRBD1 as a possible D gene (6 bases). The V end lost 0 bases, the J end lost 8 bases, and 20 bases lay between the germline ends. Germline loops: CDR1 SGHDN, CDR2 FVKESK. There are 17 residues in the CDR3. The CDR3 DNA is TGTGCCAGCAGCCAAGATTGGGGGCAGATCATTGGGGATGAGCAGTTCTTC. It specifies CASSQDWGQIIGDEQFF.

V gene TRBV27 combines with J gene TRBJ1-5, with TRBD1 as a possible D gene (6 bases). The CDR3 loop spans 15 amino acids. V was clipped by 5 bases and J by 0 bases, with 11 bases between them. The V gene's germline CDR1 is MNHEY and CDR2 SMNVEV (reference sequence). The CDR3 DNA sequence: TGTGCCAGCAGTAAAGGGACAACTAGCAATCAGCCCCAGCATTTT. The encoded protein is CASSKGTTSNQPQHF.

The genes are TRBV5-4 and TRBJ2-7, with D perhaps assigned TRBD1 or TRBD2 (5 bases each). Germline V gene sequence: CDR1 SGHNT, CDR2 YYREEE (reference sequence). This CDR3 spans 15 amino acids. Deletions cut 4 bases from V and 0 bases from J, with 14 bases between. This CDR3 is CASSRPGRHSYEQYF. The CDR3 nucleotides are TGTGCCAGCAGCCGCCCGGGACGGCACTCCTACGAGCAGTACTTC.

The DNA of the CDR3 is TGTGCCAGCAGCTTTTTACTAGATACGCAGTATTTT. It encodes CASSFLLDTQYF. The chain combines TRBV5-6 with TRBJ2-3, with unresolved D. Per germline, CDR1 SGHDT and CDR2 YYEEEE. The CDR3 totals 12 residues. V was clipped by 2 bases and J by 5 bases, with 6 bases between them. Variable domain in full (rest from reference TRBV5-6 and TRBJ2-3): DAGVTQSPTHLIKTRGQQVTLRCSPKSGHDTVSWYQQALGQGPQFIFQYYEEEERQRGNFPDRFSGHQFPNYSSELNVNALLLGDSALYLCASSFLLDTQYFGPGTRLTVL.

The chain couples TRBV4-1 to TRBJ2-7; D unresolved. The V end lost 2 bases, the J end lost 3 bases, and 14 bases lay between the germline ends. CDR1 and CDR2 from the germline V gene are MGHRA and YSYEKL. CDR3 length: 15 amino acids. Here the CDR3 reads CASSQSDSFHYEQYF. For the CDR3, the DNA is TGCGCCAGCAGCCAAAGCGACTCCTTTCACTACGAGCAGTACTTC.

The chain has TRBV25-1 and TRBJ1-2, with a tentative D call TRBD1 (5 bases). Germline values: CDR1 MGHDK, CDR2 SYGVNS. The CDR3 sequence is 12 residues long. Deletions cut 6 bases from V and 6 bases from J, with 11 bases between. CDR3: CASRAGLDGYTF. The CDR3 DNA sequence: TGTGCCAGCAGGGCAGGGTTGGATGGCTACACCTTC.

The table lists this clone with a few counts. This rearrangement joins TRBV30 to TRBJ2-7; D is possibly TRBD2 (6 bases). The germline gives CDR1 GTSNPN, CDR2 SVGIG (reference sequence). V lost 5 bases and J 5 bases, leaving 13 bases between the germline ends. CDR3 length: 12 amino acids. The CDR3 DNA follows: TGTGCCTGGTCCCACACGGGGGACGAGCAGTACTTC. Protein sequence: CAWSHTGDEQYF.

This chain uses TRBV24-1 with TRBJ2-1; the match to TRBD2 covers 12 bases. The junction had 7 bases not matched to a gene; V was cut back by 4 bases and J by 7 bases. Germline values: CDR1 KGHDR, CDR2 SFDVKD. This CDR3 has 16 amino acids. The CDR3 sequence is CATSESTSGSRNEQFF. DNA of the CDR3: TGTGCCACCAGTGAGTCGACTAGCGGGAGCCGGAATGAGCAGTTCTTC.

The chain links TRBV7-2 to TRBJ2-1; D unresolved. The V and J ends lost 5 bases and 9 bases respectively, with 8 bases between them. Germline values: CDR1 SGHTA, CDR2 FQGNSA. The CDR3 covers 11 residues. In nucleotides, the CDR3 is TGTGCCAGCAGCCGAAGGGTTGAGCAGTTCTTC. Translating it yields CASSRRVEQFF.